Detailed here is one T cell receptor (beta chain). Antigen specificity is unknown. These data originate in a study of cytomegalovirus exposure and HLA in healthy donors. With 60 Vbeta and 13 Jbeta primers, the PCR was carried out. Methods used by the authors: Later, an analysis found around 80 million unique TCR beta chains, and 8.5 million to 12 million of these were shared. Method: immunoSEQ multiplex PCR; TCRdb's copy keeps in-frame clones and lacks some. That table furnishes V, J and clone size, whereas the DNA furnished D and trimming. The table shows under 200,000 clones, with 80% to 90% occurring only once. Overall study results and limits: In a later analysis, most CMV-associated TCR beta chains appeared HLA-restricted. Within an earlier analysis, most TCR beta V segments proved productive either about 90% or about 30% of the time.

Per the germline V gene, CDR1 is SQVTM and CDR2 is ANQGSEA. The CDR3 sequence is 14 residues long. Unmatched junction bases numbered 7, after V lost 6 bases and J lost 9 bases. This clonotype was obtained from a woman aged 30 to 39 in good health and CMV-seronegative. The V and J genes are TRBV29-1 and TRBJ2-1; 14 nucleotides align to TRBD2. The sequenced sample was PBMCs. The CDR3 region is CSVGTSGSSSEQFF. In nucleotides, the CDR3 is TGCAGCGTAGGGACTAGCGGGAGTTCGAGTGAGCAGTTCTTC.